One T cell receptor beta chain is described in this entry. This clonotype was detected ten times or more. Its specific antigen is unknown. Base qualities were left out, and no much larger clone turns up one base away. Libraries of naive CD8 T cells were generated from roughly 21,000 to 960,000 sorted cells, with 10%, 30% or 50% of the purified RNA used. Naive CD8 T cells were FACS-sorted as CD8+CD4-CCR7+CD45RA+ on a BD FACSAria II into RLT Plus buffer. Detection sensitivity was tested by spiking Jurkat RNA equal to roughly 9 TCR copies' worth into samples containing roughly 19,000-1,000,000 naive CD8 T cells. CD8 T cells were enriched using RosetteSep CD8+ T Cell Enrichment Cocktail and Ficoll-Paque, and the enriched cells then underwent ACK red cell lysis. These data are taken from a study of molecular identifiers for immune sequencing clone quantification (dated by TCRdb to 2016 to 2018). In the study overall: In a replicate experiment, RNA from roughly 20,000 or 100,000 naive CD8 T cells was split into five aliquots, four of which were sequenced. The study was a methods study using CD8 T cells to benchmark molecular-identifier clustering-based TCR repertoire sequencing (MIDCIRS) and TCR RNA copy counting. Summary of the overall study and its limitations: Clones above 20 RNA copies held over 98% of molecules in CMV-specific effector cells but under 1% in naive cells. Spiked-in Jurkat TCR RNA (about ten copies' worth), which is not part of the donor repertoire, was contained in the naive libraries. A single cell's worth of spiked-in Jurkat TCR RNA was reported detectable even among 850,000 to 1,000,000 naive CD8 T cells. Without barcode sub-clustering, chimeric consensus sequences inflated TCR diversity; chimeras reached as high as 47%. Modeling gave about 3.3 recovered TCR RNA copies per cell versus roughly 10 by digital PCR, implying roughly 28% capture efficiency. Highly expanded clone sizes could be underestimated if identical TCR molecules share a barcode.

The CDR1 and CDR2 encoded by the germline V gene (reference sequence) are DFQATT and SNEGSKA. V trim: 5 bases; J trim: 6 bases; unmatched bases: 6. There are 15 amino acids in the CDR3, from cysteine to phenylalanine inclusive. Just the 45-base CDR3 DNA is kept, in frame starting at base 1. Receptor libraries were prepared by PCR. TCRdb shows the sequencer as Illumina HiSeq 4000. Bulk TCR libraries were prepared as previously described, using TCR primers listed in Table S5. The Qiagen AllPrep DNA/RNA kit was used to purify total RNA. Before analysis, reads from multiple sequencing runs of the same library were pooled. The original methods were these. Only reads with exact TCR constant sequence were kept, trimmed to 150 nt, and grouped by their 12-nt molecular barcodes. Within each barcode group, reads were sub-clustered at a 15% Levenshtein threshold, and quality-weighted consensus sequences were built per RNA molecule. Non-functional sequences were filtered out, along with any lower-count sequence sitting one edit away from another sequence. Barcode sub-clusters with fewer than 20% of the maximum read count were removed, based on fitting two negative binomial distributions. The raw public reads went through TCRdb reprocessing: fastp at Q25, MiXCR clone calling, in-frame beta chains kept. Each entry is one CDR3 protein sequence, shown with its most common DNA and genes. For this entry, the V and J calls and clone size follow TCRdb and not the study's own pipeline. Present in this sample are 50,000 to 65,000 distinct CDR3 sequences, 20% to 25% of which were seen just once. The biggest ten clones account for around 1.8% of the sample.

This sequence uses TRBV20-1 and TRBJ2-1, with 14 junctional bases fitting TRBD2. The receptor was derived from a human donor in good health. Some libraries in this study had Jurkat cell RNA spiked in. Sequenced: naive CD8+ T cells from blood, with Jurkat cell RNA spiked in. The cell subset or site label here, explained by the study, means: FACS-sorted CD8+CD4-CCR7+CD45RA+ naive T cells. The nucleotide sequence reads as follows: TGCAGTGCTCACGGGACTAGCGGGAGTCTCAATGAGCAGTTCTTC. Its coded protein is CSAHGTSGSLNEQFF.